This T cell receptor (beta chain) derives from a study of CD8+ T cells in alopecia areata listed by TCRdb under 2018. With respect to the entire study: In both human patients and the C3H/HeJ mouse model, the study applied high-throughput TCRbeta sequencing to look at T cell clonal expansion in alopecia areata. TCRbeta CDR3 regions were amplified by immunoSEQ multiplex PCR with 35 Vbeta forward and 13 Jbeta reverse primers. Scalp clonality was compared among normal scalp (n=4), patchy alopecia areata scalp (n=8), and alopecia totalis/universalis scalp (n=8). In humans, TCRbeta sequencing was performed on scalp tissue and on sorted CD4+ and CD8+ peripheral blood T cells from healthy controls and from patients with patchy or totalis/universalis alopecia areata. RNA was obtained with the PAXgene miRNA kit for fixed scalp, the miRNeasy kit for PBMCs, and the RNeasy kit for mouse skin.

The germline V gene provides CDR1 SNHLY and CDR2 FYNNEI. The CDR3 numbers 17 residues from cysteine through phenylalanine. Here the CDR3 DNA is all that survives: 51 bases in frame from base 1. V was cut back by 1 base and J by 4 bases, leaving a gap of 17 bases between them. The table lists this clone with a few counts. What this receptor recognizes is not known. The sample holds no much larger clone one base away, and base qualities are not on file. What the research found in general, with its limitations: Unlike mouse skin, which is dominated by gammadelta T cells, normal human skin has resident alphabeta T cells that are also sequenced, and this complicates analysis of the scalp TCR repertoire. Compared with normal scalp, lesional scalp had higher clonality and more expanded CD8+ clones, particularly in alopecia totalis/universalis, a pattern that suggests antigenic drive. Shared TCR sequences between patients were less evident than in mice, which may be partly attributable to HLA diversity in the patient population.

Library method: the immunoSEQ multiplex PCR assay. RNA was extracted from all samples and reverse transcribed into cDNA, which served as template for TCR sequencing. SuperScript III was used for first-strand cDNA synthesis, primed with a 2:1 mix of oligo-dT and random hexamers. A synthetic immune receptor repertoire was used to assess amplification bias, and residual bias was removed computationally. The paper's data handling went like this. Raw reads were preprocessed to remove errors, and CDR3 was defined by IMGT conventions from the conserved cysteine to phenylalanine. To get clonality, Shannon entropy was normalized by log2 of the number of productive unique TCRs and the result was subtracted from 1. Whether scalp clones were CD4 or CD8 was inferred by matching scalp TCRbeta sequences against CD4 and CD8 repertoires sorted from blood. TCRdb limited this immuneACCESS table to in-frame rearrangements with V and J called. A share of clones is missing; checked studies link under half to unresolved V genes, and the rest is unexplained. V, J and clone size are taken as reported in that table, and D and trimming were inferred from the DNA itself. Across this sample there are about 200,000 clones, with roughly three fifths seen only once. The top ten hold roughly 5% of the sample.

PBMCs were isolated by density centrifugation and stained for CD3, CD4 and CD8, and CD4+ and CD8+ T cells were sorted on a FACSAria. Scalp biopsies and blood samples were obtained from unaffected controls. Sequencing was carried out using CD8+ T cells sorted from blood. This sequence uses TRBV2 and TRBJ2-1; a tentative D match to TRBD2 spans 6 bases. This TCR was sampled from a human donor in good health. The CDR3 amino acid sequence is: CASSEVGLHRGYNEQFF. The DNA sequence is TGTGCCAGCAGTGAAGTCGGACTTCATCGGGGGTACAATGAGCAGTTCTTC. The full variable domain, with segments outside the CDR3 supplied by the reference TRBV2 and TRBJ2-1 proteins, appears as EPEVTQTPSHQVTQMGQEVILRCVPISNHLYFYWYRQILGQKVEFLVSFYNNEISEKSEIFDDQFSVERPDGSNFTLKIRSTKLEDSAMYFCASSEVGLHRGYNEQFFGPGTRLTVL.